The 27 T cell receptor beta chains below come from one sample, sequenced in a study of post-analysis software for immune sequencing data. Researchers reported that TCR beta cDNA libraries carried unique molecular identifiers. One entry per CDR3 protein results from TCRdb running MiXCR on the PCR reads. The sample carries roughly 570,000 distinct CDR3 sequences, around 31% recorded once. Their antigen targets remain unknown. Points from the study as a whole: Roughly five TRBV segments, including TRBV5-6, TRBV5-1 and TRBV20-1, were more frequent in patients than controls.

Input material: blood. These receptors all come from a girl under 18 with multiple sclerosis.

The V gene is TRBV6-2 or TRBV6-3, the J gene TRBJ2-3, with 7 bases aligning to TRBD1. The CDR3 has 15 amino acids. Trimming at V came to 8 bases and at J to 6 bases, leaving 14 bases not matched to a gene. Germline V lookup: CDR1 MNHEY, CDR2 SVGEGT. DNA of the CDR3: TGTGCCAGCTCAGACCGGGACAGACCCTTGGATACGCAGTATTTT. It is translated as CASSDRDRPLDTQYF.

This clonotype was found a few times. The V call is TRBV20-1, the J call TRBJ2-7, with a weak D call TRBD2 (6 bases). This CDR3 has 12 amino acids. Germline V gene sequence: CDR1 DFQATT, CDR2 SNEGSKA (reference sequence). V was cut by 1 base and J by 6 bases, with 10 bases left in between. CDR3 nucleotide sequence: TGCAGTGCTAGAGGCCTAGCGCCCGAGCAGTACTTC. Its translation is CSARGLAPEQYF.

This clonotype was found once. The rearrangement links TRBV24-1 to TRBJ2-6; the D gene could be TRBD1 or TRBD2 (5 bases each). With 9 bases removed from V and 1 base from J, the gap between germline ends came to 9 bases. This CDR3 comprises 14 residues. CDR1 is KGHDR, CDR2 SFDVKD, per germline. In nucleotides, the CDR3 is TGTGCCACCGGGGGTGCGTCTGGGGCCAACGTCCTGACTTTC. Translation: CATGGASGANVLTF.

Points on this clonotype: The CDR3 end shows no conserved phenylalanine or tryptophan, and so a read error is likely. The rearrangement links TRBV20-1 to TRBJ1-6; no clear D. The CDR3 totals 13 residues. V lost 0 bases to trimming and J lost 7 bases, with 7 bases between them. The germline V gene has CDR1 DFQATT and CDR2 SNEGSKA (reference sequence). CDR3 sequence reads: CSARDTGNSPLHY. The CDR3 DNA is TGCAGTGCTAGAGATACGGGAAATTCACCCCTCCACTAT.

This clonotype was counted a few times. The chain couples TRBV5-5 to TRBJ1-5; TRBD1 matches at 7 bases. The V gene end was trimmed by 6 bases and the J gene end by 0 bases; junction bases not matched to a gene: 6. This CDR3 is 15 amino acids long. Germline CDR1 reads SGHKS; CDR2 reads YYEKEE (reference sequence). The CDR3 coding sequence is TGTGCCAGCATCGCCGGGACAGCTAGCAATCAGCCCCAGCATTTT. It codes for CASIAGTASNQPQHF.

J is TRBJ2-1 and V is TRBV11-2; D is ambiguous. The CDR3 has 12 residues. The V end lost 4 bases, the J end lost 8 bases, and 9 bases lay between the germline ends. Germline V CDR1 and CDR2: SGHAT, FQNNGV. The CDR3 sequence is CASSSQVHEQFF. In DNA, the CDR3 is TGTGCCAGCAGCTCTCAAGTCCATGAGCAGTTCTTC.

This chain's CDR3 is CASRGPRTTDTQYF. CDR3 in DNA: TGTGCCAGCAGGGGACCAAGAACCACAGATACGCAGTATTTT. The chain employs TRBV4-2 and TRBJ2-3; D may match TRBD1 or TRBD2 (5 bases each). The CDR3 totals 14 residues. The V gene lost 6 bases and the J gene lost 2 bases, with 12 bases spanning the gap. Germline-derived CDR1 and CDR2 are LGHNA and YNFKEQ.

This clonotype was counted only a few times. The rearrangement joins TRBV7-2 to TRBJ2-1; D possibly corresponds to TRBD2 (5 bases). The CDR3 totals 14 residues. Germline lookup yields CDR1 SGHTA and CDR2 FQGNSA. The V end was cut by 5 bases, the J end by 2 bases, with 10 bases between. CDR3 nucleotides: TGTGCCAGCAGCCCCGGGGTAGCCTACAATGAGCAGTTCTTC. Protein sequence: CASSPGVAYNEQFF.

The chain joins TRBV18 to TRBJ1-1; no reliable D call. V was trimmed by 1 base and J by 0 bases, leaving 6 bases between them. The CDR3 contains 14 residues. Germline V lookup: CDR1 KGHSH, CDR2 LQKENI. The CDR3 DNA reads TGTGCCAGCTCACCACTGCGGGTGAACACTGAAGCTTTCTTT. Its protein is CASSPLRVNTEAFF.

This chain connects TRBV15 to TRBJ2-7, with a possible D match to TRBD2 (5 bases). TRBJ2-5 explains the end of the DNA better; the J call may be wrong. Germline CDR1 is LNHNV and CDR2 is YYDKDF (reference sequence). This CDR3 contains 14 residues. The CDR3 loop is CATSRELDEWTQYF. The CDR3 nucleotides are TGTGCCACCAGCAGAGAACTAGATGAATGGACCCAGTACTTC.

This clonotype was picked up a small number of times. The chain recombines TRBV7-2 with TRBJ2-1, with D possibly being TRBD2 (6 bases). Trimming removed 6 bases at V and 11 bases at J, with 14 bases between. CDR3 length: 12 amino acids. Germline-derived CDR1 and CDR2 are SGHTA and FQGNSA. The CDR3 nucleotides read TGTGCCAGCAGTGGAACTAGCTTCCAGCAGTTCTTC. Its protein product is CASSGTSFQQFF.

This clonotype has more than one count but fewer than ten. The chain recombines TRBV25-1 with TRBJ1-4; the D is unclear. The germline V gene has CDR1 MGHDK and CDR2 SYGVNS. V shed 6 bases and J shed 0 bases, with 8 bases lying between them. The CDR3 is made up of 14 amino acids. CDR3 in amino acids: CASSTMATNEKLFF. The CDR3 region has the DNA TGTGCCAGCAGCACCATGGCAACTAATGAAAAACTGTTTTTT.

This chain joins TRBV6-5 and TRBJ2-7, with D possibly TRBD2 on 6 matching bases. This CDR3 has 14 residues. Germline V CDR1 and CDR2: MNHEY, SVGAGI. V lost 6 bases and J lost 3, with 15 bases in between. The CDR3 is CASRGGDAIYEQYF. The CDR3 nucleotides are TGTGCCAGCAGAGGCGGGGACGCCATCTACGAGCAGTACTTC.

This clonotype was detected ten times or more. The chain recombines TRBV7-9 with TRBJ2-7, with unresolved D. The V end was cut by 2 bases, the J end by 3 bases, with 2 bases between. Germline values: CDR1 SEHNR, CDR2 FQNEAQ (reference sequence). The CDR3 covers 11 residues. The CDR3 spells CASSLHYEQYF. CDR3 sequence (DNA): TGTGCCAGCAGCTTACACTACGAGCAGTACTTC.

This clonotype was seen more than once but under ten times. The chain uses TRBV28 and TRBJ2-3; no definite D call. The CDR3 has 14 residues. CDR1 and CDR2 from the germline V gene are MDHEN and SYDVKM. The V end was cut by 6 bases, the J end by 10 bases, with 20 bases between. CDR3 protein: CASSGLKGVWAQYF. CDR3 DNA sequence: TGTGCCAGCAGCGGCTTGAAGGGCGTGTGGGCGCAGTATTTT.

This chain joins TRBV20-1 and TRBJ1-1, with TRBD1 as a possible D gene (5 bases). This CDR3 comprises 15 residues. CDR1 DFQATT and CDR2 SNEGSKA come from the germline V gene (reference sequence). V lost 5 bases to trimming and J lost 4 bases, with 20 bases between them. The CDR3 nucleotides are TGCAGTGCTCCCGAGCACATGGCAGGGCGCACTGAAGCTTTCTTT. As protein: CSAPEHMAGRTEAFF.

The genes are TRBV7-8 and TRBJ2-2; 11 bases are a match to TRBD2. Germline CDR1 SGHVS, CDR2 FQNEAQ. With 7 bases clipped from V and 3 bases from J, the junction kept 10 bases outside the gene matches. The CDR3 totals 17 residues. This chain's CDR3 is CASTHLAGGPYTGELFF. CDR3 coding DNA: TGTGCCAGCACACACTTAGCGGGGGGGCCGTACACCGGGGAGCTGTTTTTT.

This sequence joins TRBV2 and TRBJ2-5, with 9 bases that match TRBD2. The CDR3 length is 14 residues. CDR1 is SNHLY, CDR2 FYNNEI, per germline. V lost 8 bases to trimming and J lost 3 bases; unmatched junction nucleotides: 7. The CDR3 nucleotides are TGTGCCAGCCGCGAGACTAGCGGAAAAGAGACCCAGTACTTC. The encoded protein is CASRETSGKETQYF.

This chain links TRBV7-2 with TRBJ2-5, with D unclear. Looked up from germline, CDR1 is SGHTA and CDR2 is FQGNSA. The CDR3 length is 17 residues. The V end was cut by 1 base, the J end by 5 bases, with 20 bases between. CDR3 residues: CASSLGLRGRKLETQYF. The DNA for the CDR3 is TGTGCCAGCAGCTTAGGGCTCCGCGGACGAAAGTTGGAGACCCAGTACTTC.

In this sample, this clonotype turned up a few times. The chain recombines TRBV12-3 or TRBV12-4 with TRBJ1-2, with 7 bases lining up with TRBD1. Trimming cost V 6 bases and J 6 bases; bases outside gene matches: 10. The CDR3 is 14 amino acids. The CDR3 DNA is TGTGCCAGCAGCAAAAACACAGGGGATCATGGCTACACCTTC. Translation gives CASSKNTGDHGYTF.

This clonotype was picked up a small number of times. The rearrangement uses TRBV2 and TRBJ2-1; 13 bases are shared with TRBD2. With V trimmed by 6 bases and J by 8 bases, 10 bases remained unmatched. The germline gives CDR1 SNHLY, CDR2 FYNNEI. CDR3 length equals 16 residues. The CDR3 loop is CASRPLAGGRTDEQFF. CDR3 DNA: TGTGCCAGCAGGCCACTAGCGGGGGGGCGTACGGATGAGCAGTTCTTC.

The V gene is TRBV4-2, the J gene TRBJ1-1; D ambiguous. The CDR3 is 15 amino acids. Germline CDR1 LGHNA, CDR2 YNFKEQ. V lost 4 bases, J lost 6 bases, and 18 bases lay in between. CDR3 loop: CASSLSSPGYAEAFF. The DNA for the CDR3 is TGTGCCAGCAGCCTAAGTTCCCCAGGCTACGCTGAAGCTTTCTTT.

The V gene is TRBV7-9, the J gene TRBJ2-5; 7 bases match TRBD1. TRBJ2-7 matches the DNA end more closely, so the J call is doubtful. The V gene's germline CDR1 is SEHNR and CDR2 FQNEAQ (reference sequence). This CDR3 region has 15 residues. The CDR3 is CASSSYDRARDEQYF. The CDR3 region has the DNA TGTGCCAGCAGCTCGTATGACAGGGCCAGAGACGAGCAGTACTTC.

This clonotype occurred a few times. This chain uses TRBV4-2 with TRBJ2-3; TRBD2 is a possible D gene (6 bases). V was pared by 4 bases and J by 3 bases, with 11 bases between. CDR1 and CDR2 (germline): LGHNA, YNFKEQ. The CDR3 is 14 amino acids. The CDR3 DNA sequence: TGTGCCAGCAGCCCTCGGGGGAGGACAGATACGCAGTATTTT. Protein: CASSPRGRTDTQYF.

The gene calls are TRBV10-3 and TRBJ2-3; 8 bases map to TRBD2. The V gene's germline CDR1 is ENHRY and CDR2 SYGVKD. The V segment lost 3 bases and the J segment 0 bases; nucleotides outside the gene matches: 2. The CDR3 has 15 amino acids. The CDR3 here is CAISDLAGSTDTQYF. CDR3 bases: TGTGCCATCAGTGACTTAGCGGGGAGCACAGATACGCAGTATTTT.

V and J are TRBV7-8 and TRBJ2-7; possible D gene TRBD1, 7 bases. The V gene lost 3 bases and the J gene lost 2 bases, with 14 bases spanning the gap. The CDR3 spans 15 residues. Germline V gives CDR1 SGHVS, CDR2 FQNEAQ. The CDR3 DNA reads as TGTGCCAGCAGCTTCGAAGGGGGCGGGGCCTACGAGCAGTACTTC. Its translation is CASSFEGGGAYEQYF.

This clonotype occurred a few times. The chain combines TRBV6-5 with TRBJ1-2; perhaps TRBD1 as D (6 bases). The length of the CDR3 is 16 residues. With 3 bases removed from V and 4 bases from J, the gap between germline ends came to 18 bases. The germline CDR1 and CDR2 sequences are MNHEY and SVGAGI. The CDR3, as DNA: TGTGCCAGCAGTTATTCGTACCCACAGGGTACCTATGGCTACACCTTC. Encoded protein: CASSYSYPQGTYGYTF.